The rows below give T cell receptor beta chains drawn from one sample of a study of control samples from healthy donors and cancer patients. The protocol was immunoSEQ multiplex PCR, while the TCRdb copy is restricted to in-frame clones and leaves out a portion. In the table there are about 79,000 clones, more than 85% of which are singletons. The specimen sequenced was PBMCs. The source of these receptors is a middle-aged woman with lung cancer. Each CDR3 is given with its conserved first and last residue. Fields, in order: clone size, V gene, J gene, D gene, CDR3 DNA, CDR3 protein. A D gene is named only where the DNA matches it firmly. Some rows mark clone size as missing; the rest say once, few, many or name a class of expanded clone.

>.|TRBV7-2|TRBJ1-1|.
TGTGCCAGCAGCTCATTCCCCAGGCAGGGGTCAGGCACTGAAGCTTTCTTT
CASSSFPRQGSGTEAFF
>.|TRBV11-3|TRBJ1-1|.
TGTGCCAGCAGCTTTCCACAGAACACTGAAGCTTTCTTT
CASSFPQNTEAFF
>.|TRBV5-1|TRBJ2-1|.
TGCGCCAGCAGCCCACGCGGCTGGAATGAGCAGTTCTTC
CASSPRGWNEQFF
>.|TRBV5-1|TRBJ1-2|TRBD1
TGCGCCAGCAGCCAAACAGGGGGCGATGGCTACACCTTC
CASSQTGGDGYTF
>.|TRBV9|TRBJ2-7|TRBD1
TGTGCCAGCAGCAATTCCGGGACAGGGACTCTCGAGCAGTACTTC
CASSNSGTGTLEQYF
>once|TRBV10-3|TRBJ2-1|.
TGTGCCATCAGCCTCGGTCAGGATCGTAATGAGCAGTTCTTC
CAISLGQDRNEQFF
>.|TRBV19|TRBJ2-1|.
TGTGCCAGTAGAGGATACAATGAGCAGTTCTTC
CASRGYNEQFF
>.|TRBV3-1/TRBV3-2|TRBJ2-5|TRBD1
TGTGCCAGCAGCCAGAACAGGGGTCAGCAAGAGACCCAGTACTTC
CASSQNRGQQETQYF
>.|TRBV7-9|TRBJ1-3|TRBD1
TGTGCCAGCAGCCAGAGACAGGGGGAATCTGGAAACATCATATATTTT
CASSQRQGESGNIIYF
>.|TRBV7-2|TRBJ1-6|.
TGTGCCAGCAGCACCGGGACTTTCCGCAGTAATTCACCCCTCCACTTT
CASSTGTFRSNSPLHF
>.|TRBV3-1/TRBV3-2|TRBJ1-1|.
TGTGCCAGCAGCCAATGGGAGAACGAGAACACTGAAGCTTTCTTT
CASSQWENENTEAFF
>.|TRBV24-1|TRBJ1-2|.
TGTGCCACCAGTGACTATTCTAGTAACTATGGCTACACCTTC
CATSDYSSNYGYTF
>once|TRBV18|TRBJ1-1|.
TGTGCCAGCTCACCGAGGATTGAGGAAGCTTTCTTT
CASSPRIEEAFF
>.|TRBV19|TRBJ2-3|TRBD2
TGTGCCAGTAGTATACTGAGCGGGGGGGCAGATACGCAGTATTTT
CASSILSGGADTQYF
>.|TRBV6-5|TRBJ2-5|.
TGTGCCAGCAGTTCCTCCTCTTGGACAGCGCAGGGGACCCAGTACTTC
CASSSSSWTAQGTQYF
>.|TRBV6-1|TRBJ1-2|TRBD1
TGTGCCAGCAGTGGGACAGGGGTTGCGGGGCCTAACTATGGCTACACCTTC
CASSGTGVAGPNYGYTF
>.|TRBV5-6|TRBJ2-2|TRBD2
TGTGCCAGCAGCTTGTTGGGGAGGGACGCCGGGGAGCTGTTTTTT
CASSLLGRDAGELFF
>.|TRBV9|TRBJ2-7|.
TGTGCCAGCAGCGTAGATCTAGGGGTGCAGTACTTC
CASSVDLGVQYF
>.|TRBV24-1|TRBJ2-1|TRBD2
TGTGCCACCAGGGCTCCGGGACTAGGGACCAATGAGCAGTTCTTC
CATRAPGLGTNEQFF
>.|TRBV19|TRBJ1-1|.
TGTGCCAGTAGTATAGAGGGCTGGGAGAACACTGAAGCTTTCTTT
CASSIEGWENTEAFF
>.|TRBV5-6|TRBJ2-2|TRBD1
TGTGCCAGCAGCTGGGACAGGGGAAGGACCGGGGAGCTGTTTTTT
CASSWDRGRTGELFF
>.|TRBV7-9|TRBJ2-7|.
TGTGCCAGCAGCTTCGGGGGAACCATTAGCTACGAGCAGTACTTC
CASSFGGTISYEQYF
>.|TRBV7-9|TRBJ1-1|.
TGTGCCAGCAGCACTACAGGGCGGGCGGAAGCTTTCTTT
CASSTTGRAEAFF
>.|TRBV14|TRBJ2-2|.
TGTGCCAGCAGCCAAGTACGGACAGCGAACACCGGGGAGCTGTTTTTT
CASSQVRTANTGELFF
>.|TRBV19|TRBJ1-1|.
TGTGCCAGTAGAAGGCAGCTAAACCTGAACACTGAAGCTTTCTTT
CASRRQLNLNTEAFF
>.|TRBV30|TRBJ2-3|TRBD2
TGTGCCTACGGGAGGACTGCTGGCACAGATACGCAGTATTTT
CAYGRTAGTDTQYF
>.|TRBV19|TRBJ1-2|.
TGTGCCAGTAGTACCCACAGGGACTATGGCTACACCTTC
CASSTHRDYGYTF
>.|TRBV5-5|TRBJ1-1|.
TGTGCCAGCAGATCCGGACATCTGAACACTGAAGCTTTCTTT
CASRSGHLNTEAFF
>.|TRBV7-3|TRBJ1-2|.
TGTGCCAGCAGCTCGGACGGTCAGGGGAGCTACACCTTC
CASSSDGQGSYTF
>.|TRBV19|TRBJ1-1|.
TGTGCCATCCGGGGGGCAGTTAACACTGAAGCTTTCTTT
CAIRGAVNTEAFF
>.|TRBV19|TRBJ1-5|.
TGTGCCAGTAAAGACAGAAATCAGCCCCAGCATTTT
CASKDRNQPQHF
>.|TRBV9|TRBJ2-7|.
TGTGCCAGCAGCGTTGGCCTTAGCTCCTACGAGCAGTACTTC
CASSVGLSSYEQYF
>once|TRBV2|TRBJ2-1|TRBD2
TGTGCCAGCAGTGAATTCACTAGCGGAAACAATGAGCAGTTCTTC
CASSEFTSGNNEQFF
>.|TRBV6-5|TRBJ2-3|TRBD2
TGTGCCAGCAGTAAGGTTAGCGGGGTCACAGATACGCAGTATTTT
CASSKVSGVTDTQYF
>.|TRBV12-3/TRBV12-4|TRBJ1-5|.
TGTGCCAGCAGTTATTTGAATCAGCCCCAGCATTTT
CASSYLNQPQHF
>.|TRBV6-5|TRBJ2-7|TRBD1
TGTGCCAGCACGGACAGGAGCTCCTACGAGCAGTACTTC
CASTDRSSYEQYF
>once|TRBV2|TRBJ2-1|TRBD2
TGTGCCAGCCGGACTAGAGGCTACAATGAGCAGTTCTTC
CASRTRGYNEQFF
>.|TRBV5-6|TRBJ2-7|TRBD2
TGTGCCAGCAGCAACGGACTAGCGGGAGATCCCAGCTCCTACGAGCAGTACTTC
CASSNGLAGDPSSYEQYF
>.|TRBV2|TRBJ1-1|.
TGTGCCAGCAGTGATACTTGGGAAGCTTTCTTT
CASSDTWEAFF
>medium-sized|TRBV6-1|TRBJ2-7|TRBD1
TGTGCCAGCAGCGAAGGGGACAGCTCCTACGAGCAGTACTTC
CASSEGDSSYEQYF
>.|TRBV7-3|TRBJ2-1|.
TGTGCCAGCAGCAAAAGAGGACCGCGTGCGGAGCAGTTCTTC
CASSKRGPRAEQFF
>.|TRBV5-1|TRBJ2-5|TRBD2
TGCGCCAGCAGCATTACTAGCGGGGAAGAGACCCAGTACTTC
CASSITSGEETQYF
>once|TRBV19|TRBJ2-5|TRBD2
TGTGCCAGTAGTCAGAGCGGGGGGTCGGAGACCCAGTACTTC
CASSQSGGSETQYF
>.|TRBV2|TRBJ2-7|.
TGTGCCAGCAGTGAAGCGGCAGCGGGCATATACGAGCAGTACTTC
CASSEAAAGIYEQYF
>.|TRBV2|TRBJ1-5|.
TGTGCCAGCCGAAAGGCCGGGGGGATCACGTCCCAGCATTTT
CASRKAGGITSQHF
>.|TRBV19|TRBJ1-1|.
TGTGCCAGTAGCCTACAGGGAGGGGCTGAAGCTTTCTTT
CASSLQGGAEAFF
>.|TRBV9|TRBJ2-1|TRBD2
TGTGCCAGCAGCGTAGCTTTGGCTAGCGGGGGTAACTACAATGAGCAGTTCTTC
CASSVALASGGNYNEQFF